Each of the 27 T cell receptor beta chains below was sequenced from the same sample in a study of OX40 agonist ivuxolimab in advanced cancers. Sequenced by immunoSEQ multiplex PCR; TCRdb stores in-frame clones only, minus some. Of 40,000 to 55,000 clones listed, just over 85% are singletons. This sample comprised CD4+ or CD8+ T cells sorted from blood, obtained in a trial of the OX40 agonist ivuxolimab. All receptors derive from an adult with an advanced solid tumor such as melanoma, head and neck, liver or kidney cancer.

Only one count was recorded for this clone. This chain joins TRBV30 and TRBJ1-3; D gene unclear. CDR1 GTSNPN and CDR2 SVGIG come from the germline V gene (reference sequence). CDR3 length equals 15 residues. Trimming removed 2 bases from V and 0 bases from J, with 11 bases in between. CDR3 loop: CAWSPRTISGNTIYF. CDR3 coding DNA: TGTGCCTGGAGTCCACGGACTATCTCTGGAAACACCATATATTTT.

The V gene is TRBV5-4, the J gene TRBJ2-3; D tentatively reads TRBD1 or TRBD2 (5 bases each). The germline V gene encodes CDR1 SGHNT and CDR2 YYREEE (reference sequence). This CDR3 has 14 amino acids. The V gene lost 9 bases and the J gene lost 1 base, with 15 bases spanning the gap. The CDR3 here is CAITRELGTDTQYF. For the CDR3, the DNA is TGTGCCATTACCAGGGAGCTCGGCACAGATACGCAGTATTTT. The full variable domain, its missing parts supplied by reference TRBV5-4 and TRBJ2-3, is ETGVTQSPTHLIKTRGQQVTLRCSSQSGHNTVSWYQQALGQGPQFIFQYYREEENGRGNFPPRFSGLQFPNYSSELNVNALELDDSALYLCAITRELGTDTQYFGPGTRLTVL.

The chain combines TRBV28 with TRBJ2-7, with 7 nucleotides matching TRBD2. The CDR3 loop spans 13 amino acids. The trim removed 8 bases at V and 3 bases at J, leaving 7 bases unmatched. CDR1 MDHEN and CDR2 SYDVKM come from the germline V gene. In DNA form, the CDR3 reads TGTGCCAGCTGCGCCGGGACTAACTACGAGCAGTACTTC. Translating it yields CASCAGTNYEQYF.

This clone showed up just once. V is TRBV7-3 and J is TRBJ2-1; 10 nucleotides align to TRBD2. The CDR3 totals 18 residues. Germline V gene sequence: CDR1 SGHTA, CDR2 FQGTGA. With V trimmed by 3 bases and J by 7 bases, 15 bases remained unmatched. The chain's CDR3 is CASSFFPTGASGRNEQFF. DNA of the CDR3: TGTGCCAGCAGCTTTTTTCCCACTGGGGCTAGCGGGAGAAATGAGCAGTTCTTC. Full variable domain (missing parts from reference TRBV7-3 and TRBJ2-1): GAGVSQTPSNKVTEKGKYVELRCDPISGHTALYWYRQSLGQGPEFLIYFQGTGAADDSGLPNDRFFAVRPEGSVSTLKIQRTERGDSAVYLCASSFFPTGASGRNEQFFGPGTRLTVL.

V usage is TRBV18 and J usage is TRBJ1-1; D is unclear. V gave up 1 base and J gave up 0 bases, with 6 bases separating them. Germline V gene data show CDR1 as KGHSH and CDR2 as LQKENI. This CDR3 spans 14 amino acids. The CDR3 here is CASSPQGLNTEAFF. As DNA, the CDR3 is TGTGCCAGCTCACCACAGGGTTTGAACACTGAAGCTTTCTTT.

In its sample, this clone was seen a few times. The chain combines TRBV5-5 with TRBJ2-7, with D possibly being TRBD2 (5 bases). The CDR3 runs 10 residues. From germline, CDR1 is SGHKS and CDR2 YYEKEE (reference sequence). Trimming took off 7 bases at V and 8 bases at J, with 10 bases between the two ends. The CDR3 loop is CASGEGKQYF. The CDR3 DNA reads TGTGCCAGCGGTGAGGGCAAGCAGTACTTC.

This clone came up a few times. The chain links TRBV7-3 to TRBJ2-2; TRBD1 or TRBD2 may be the D gene (6 bases each). The CDR3 loop spans 14 amino acids. Germline V lookup: CDR1 SGHTA, CDR2 FQGTGA. V was trimmed by 5 bases and J by 3 bases, leaving 10 bases between them. DNA of the CDR3: TGTGCCAGCAGCCCGGGGGCAGACACCGGGGAGCTGTTTTTT. It yields the protein CASSPGADTGELFF.

The chain is built from TRBV7-9 and TRBJ1-4; TRBD1 agrees at 9 bases. The V segment lost 3 bases and the J segment 2 bases; nucleotides outside the gene matches: 1. The CDR3 has 15 amino acids. Germline CDR1 and CDR2: SEHNR and FQNEAQ (reference sequence). CDR3 DNA: TGTGCCAGCAGCTTTGGGACAGGGACTAATGAAAAACTGTTTTTT. Translation gives CASSFGTGTNEKLFF.

The chain recombines TRBV11-2 with TRBJ1-1; maybe TRBD1 (5 bases). V lost 1 base to trimming and J lost 1 base, with 16 bases between them. This CDR3 region has 17 residues. Per the germline V gene, CDR1 is SGHAT and CDR2 is FQNNGV. The CDR3 nucleotides read TGTGCCAGCAGCTTAGGTGCGATGGGGACTAAGAACACTGAAGCTTTCTTT. This sequence encodes CASSLGAMGTKNTEAFF.

This clone was seen only a few times. The V gene is TRBV28, the J gene TRBJ2-7; maybe TRBD1 (5 bases). V lost 7 bases, J lost 0 bases, and 13 bases lay in between. Germline CDR1 MDHEN, CDR2 SYDVKM. The CDR3 covers 14 residues. The CDR3 DNA reads TGTGCCAGCATGAAGGACACTTACTCCTACGAGCAGTACTTC. Translation gives CASMKDTYSYEQYF.

The J gene is TRBJ1-2, the V gene TRBV28; D not certain. Deletions cut 4 bases from V and 7 bases from J, with 19 bases between. CDR3 length: 15 residues. Per germline, CDR1 MDHEN and CDR2 SYDVKM. CDR3 sequence (DNA): TGTGCCAGCAGTTCAACCCCGATTGAAGCTGGTGGCTACACCTTC. Translating gives CASSSTPIEAGGYTF.

The table lists this clone with a count of one. V usage is TRBV5-1 and J usage is TRBJ1-1; TRBD1 is a possible D gene (5 bases). Germline V gene sequence: CDR1 SGHRS, CDR2 YFSETQ. The CDR3 covers 16 residues. V was cut by 0 bases and J by 4 bases, with 16 bases left in between. The CDR3 region is CASSLAEAGWSTEAFF. For the CDR3, the DNA is TGCGCCAGCAGCTTGGCCGAGGCAGGGTGGTCCACTGAAGCTTTCTTT.

This CDR3 reads CASSLAGGITDTQYF. The CDR3 DNA follows: TGTGCCAGCAGCTTAGCGGGGGGAATCACAGATACGCAGTATTTT. This chain uses TRBV7-2 with TRBJ2-3; D might be TRBD2 (6 bases). The length of the CDR3 is 15 residues. From germline, CDR1 is SGHTA and CDR2 FQGNSA. Trimming took 0 bases from V and 2 from J, leaving 9 bases between them. Filled out from reference TRBV7-2 and TRBJ2-3, the complete variable domain reads GAGVSQSPSNKVTEKGKDVELRCDPISGHTALYWYRQSLGQGLEFLIYFQGNSAPDKSGLPSDRFSAERTGGSVSTLTIQRTQQEDSAVYLCASSLAGGITDTQYFGPGTRLTVL.

The chain joins TRBV18 to TRBJ2-5; 7 nucleotides agree with TRBD1. V was clipped by 3 bases and J by 1 base; unmatched bases: 5. The V gene's germline CDR1 is KGHSH and CDR2 LQKENI. The CDR3 length is 15 residues. CDR3 loop: CASSPGTALQETQYF. The CDR3 bases are TGTGCCAGCTCACCCGGGACAGCCCTCCAAGAGACCCAGTACTTC.

The rearrangement joins TRBV18 to TRBJ2-1; D may be TRBD1 or TRBD2 (6 bases each). This CDR3 is built from 15 residues. The germline CDR1 and CDR2 sequences are KGHSH and LQKENI. Trimming removed 3 bases at V and 6 bases at J, with 15 bases between. CDR3 residues: CASSPLGGASNEQFF. The DNA of the CDR3 is TGTGCCAGCTCACCCTTGGGGGGCGCGAGCAATGAGCAGTTCTTC. Full variable domain (outside the CDR3, taken from reference TRBV18 and TRBJ2-1): NAGVMQNPRHLVRRRGQEARLRCSPMKGHSHVYWYRQLPEEGLKFMVYLQKENIIDESGMPKERFSAEFPKEGPSILRIQQVVRGDSAAYFCASSPLGGASNEQFFGPGTRLTVL.

The chain employs TRBV5-1 and TRBJ1-6, with a tentative D call TRBD1 (6 bases). V lost 4 bases and J lost 10, with 15 bases in between. CDR3 length equals 14 residues. Germline loops: CDR1 SGHRS, CDR2 YFSETQ. CDR3 in DNA: TGCGCCAGCAGCCTACAGGGTCCGGAATCACCCCTCCACTTT. Amino acid sequence: CASSLQGPESPLHF.

This clone was counted only a few times. CDR3 nucleotides: TGTGCCAGCAGCTTAACGACGTCAACTTTCTTT. It is translated as CASSLTTSTFF. The J gene is TRBJ1-1, the V gene TRBV7-9; no definite D call. From germline, CDR1 is SEHNR and CDR2 FQNEAQ (reference sequence). Trimming took 2 bases from V and 12 from J, leaving 10 bases between them. CDR3 length equals 11 residues.

V gene TRBV2 combines with J gene TRBJ2-3, with D perhaps TRBD1 (5 bases). Deletions cut 3 bases from V and 2 bases from J, with 6 bases between. The length of the CDR3 is 13 residues. Germline CDR1 is SNHLY and CDR2 is FYNNEI. The CDR3 bases are TGTGCCAGCAGTGAGGACACCACAGATACGCAGTATTTT. This gives the protein CASSEDTTDTQYF. Filled out from reference TRBV2 and TRBJ2-3, the complete variable domain reads EPEVTQTPSHQVTQMGQEVILRCVPISNHLYFYWYRQILGQKVEFLVSFYNNEISEKSEIFDDQFSVERPDGSNFTLKIRSTKLEDSAMYFCASSEDTTDTQYFGPGTRLTVL.

This clone was picked up a small number of times. This sequence joins TRBV18 and TRBJ1-2, with D possibly being TRBD1 (5 bases). Germline CDR1 reads KGHSH; CDR2 reads LQKENI. The CDR3 totals 15 residues. With 0 bases removed from V and 0 bases from J, the gap between germline ends came to 8 bases. This chain's CDR3 is CASSPPAGTNYGYTF. The CDR3, as DNA: TGTGCCAGCTCACCACCGGCAGGGACTAACTATGGCTACACCTTC. Filled out from reference TRBV18 and TRBJ1-2, the complete variable domain reads NAGVMQNPRHLVRRRGQEARLRCSPMKGHSHVYWYRQLPEEGLKFMVYLQKENIIDESGMPKERFSAEFPKEGPSILRIQQVVRGDSAAYFCASSPPAGTNYGYTFGSGTRLTVV.

CDR3 nucleotide sequence: TGTGCCAGCAGCTCCCCGCCGGGGCGGGCCCCCTACAATGAGCAGTTCTTC. It encodes CASSSPPGRAPYNEQFF. The chain employs TRBV7-2 and TRBJ2-1; D might be TRBD1 or TRBD2, each matching 5 bases. V lost 4 bases to trimming and J lost 2 bases, with 18 bases between them. Germline CDR1 reads SGHTA; CDR2 reads FQGNSA. The CDR3 runs to 17 residues. The full variable domain, completed using reference TRBV7-2 and TRBJ2-1, is GAGVSQSPSNKVTEKGKDVELRCDPISGHTALYWYRQSLGQGLEFLIYFQGNSAPDKSGLPSDRFSAERTGGSVSTLTIQRTQQEDSAVYLCASSSPPGRAPYNEQFFGPGTRLTVL.

The V call is TRBV10-2, the J call TRBJ2-5, with D perhaps matching TRBD1 (5 bases). Germline V gene lookup returns CDR1 WSHSY and CDR2 SAAADI. The CDR3 contains 13 residues. V gave up 3 bases and J gave up 7 bases, with 12 bases separating them. CDR3 coding DNA: TGCGCCAGCAGTGAACAGGCCGGTGGGACCCAGTACTTC. This sequence encodes CASSEQAGGTQYF.

The gene calls are TRBV9 and TRBJ1-1, with D unresolved. CDR1 is SGDLS, CDR2 YYNGEE, per germline. Trimming took 4 bases from V and 4 from J, leaving 11 bases between them. The length of the CDR3 is 13 residues. The CDR3 coding sequence is TGTGCCAGCAGCCCAACAACAAGCACTGAAGCTTTCTTT. Translation gives CASSPTTSTEAFF.

V and J are TRBV11-1 and TRBJ2-5; 11 bases line up with TRBD2. Looked up from germline, CDR1 is SGHAT and CDR2 is FQDESV (reference sequence). J was trimmed by 3 bases and V by 4 bases; bases with no gene match: 4. The CDR3 extends over 15 amino acids. CDR3 coding DNA: TGTGCCAGCAGCTCTATAGCGGGGGGGGAAGAGACCCAGTACTTC. This encodes CASSSIAGGEETQYF. The full variable domain, rest sourced from reference TRBV11-1 and TRBJ2-5, is EAEVAQSPRYKITEKSQAVAFWCDPISGHATLYWYRQILGQGPELLVQFQDESVVDDSQLPKDRFSAERLKGVDSTLKIQPAELGDSAMYLCASSSIAGGEETQYFGPGTRLLVL.

V usage is TRBV5-4 and J usage is TRBJ2-7, with 9 bases fitting TRBD1. Germline V lookup: CDR1 SGHNT, CDR2 YYREEE (reference sequence). Germline trimming cut 4 bases from V and 2 bases from J; bases unmatched to any gene: 4. The CDR3 loop spans 14 amino acids. The CDR3 DNA reads as TGTGCCAGCAGCCCAGGACAGGGGCCCTACGAGCAGTACTTC. Its protein product is CASSPGQGPYEQYF.

The chain joins TRBV6-1 to TRBJ1-4; D gene unclear. V shed 10 bases and J shed 3 bases, with 12 bases lying between them. The length of the CDR3 is 13 residues. Germline V lookup: CDR1 MNHNS, CDR2 SASEGT. CDR3 in DNA: TGTGCCACCCAGAAGGGAGCTAATGAAAAACTGTTTTTT. Protein sequence: CATQKGANEKLFF.

The chain recombines TRBV11-3 with TRBJ1-2; D is uncertain. From germline, CDR1 is SGHNT and CDR2 YENEEA. The CDR3 contains 13 residues. Trimming shortened V by 3 bases and J by 0 bases, and 5 bases separated the two germline ends. CDR3 in DNA: TGTGCCAGCAGCTTTGGGCCTAACTATGGCTACACCTTC. The encoded protein is CASSFGPNYGYTF.

The V gene is TRBV7-9, the J gene TRBJ1-5; the D gene is possibly TRBD1 (6 bases). CDR3 size: 14 residues. The germline V gene encodes CDR1 SEHNR and CDR2 FQNEAQ (reference sequence). The ends were cut back, 1 base at V and 6 bases at J, with 10 bases in the middle. The CDR3 DNA is TGTGCCAGCAGCTTAGGGGGGCCGGGTCAGCCCCAGCATTTT. This gives the protein CASSLGGPGQPQHF.